A selection of T cell receptor beta chains follows, all from one sample in a study of blood T cell repertoires in COVID-19. Assay: immunoSEQ multiplex PCR; the TCRdb copy retains only in-frame clones and omits some. The sample shows fewer than 100,000 clones, 86% of them seen only once. The specimen was peripheral blood. All receptors come from a man aged 45-65 years with acute or convalescent COVID-19. The CDR3 runs from the conserved cysteine through the conserved F or W. Each record gives: clone size, V gene, J gene, D gene, CDR3 protein, CDR3 DNA. D genes are given only for firm matches. Clone size appears in some rows only: once, few, many, or a class for an expanded clone.

-,TRBV4-2,TRBJ1-6,-,CASSQEGSRNRGFPDSPLHF,TGTGCCAGCAGCCAAGAAGGGAGCAGGAATCGAGGTTTTCCCGATTCACCCCTCCACTTT
once,TRBV5-1,TRBJ2-1,-,CASSLEGGDYNEQFF,TGCGCCAGCAGCTTGGAAGGCGGGGATTACAATGAGCAGTTCTTC
-,TRBV2,TRBJ2-7,TRBD1,CASRGDRGLYEQYF,TGTGCCAGCAGGGGGGACAGGGGTCTCTACGAGCAGTACTTC
-,TRBV10-3,TRBJ2-3,-,CAISGGWGTDTQYF,TGTGCCATCAGTGGAGGATGGGGCACAGATACGCAGTATTTT
-,TRBV29-1,TRBJ2-7,-,CSVERGYEQYF,TGCAGCGTTGAAAGGGGCTACGAGCAGTACTTC
-,TRBV5-1,TRBJ1-4,TRBD1,CASSSRDRSEKLFF,TGCGCCAGCAGCTCCCGGGACAGGTCGGAAAAACTGTTTTTT
-,TRBV5-4,TRBJ2-1,TRBD2,CASSPGTSGSAGNEQFF,TGTGCCAGCAGTCCCGGGACTAGCGGGAGTGCTGGTAATGAGCAGTTCTTC
-,TRBV5-1,TRBJ1-4,-,CASGLTEGAAPVGEKLFF,TGCGCCAGCGGCCTCACAGAAGGGGCGGCCCCTGTGGGTGAAAAACTGTTTTTT
-,TRBV4-1,TRBJ1-2,-,CASTRTTGYYGYTF,TGCGCCAGCACCCGGACCACAGGGTACTATGGCTACACCTTC
-,TRBV7-9,TRBJ1-1,-,CASSVGRGNTEAFF,TGTGCCAGCTCCGTCGGCAGGGGGAACACTGAAGCTTTCTTT
-,TRBV2,TRBJ1-1,TRBD1,CASSGKRGTGRAEAFF,TGTGCCAGCAGTGGGAAAAGGGGGACAGGGCGGGCTGAAGCTTTCTTT
-,TRBV19,TRBJ1-5,-,CASTAELSNQPQHF,TGTGCCAGTACGGCGGAGTTAAGCAATCAGCCCCAGCATTTT
-,TRBV5-6,TRBJ2-1,TRBD2,CASSSGLADNEQFF,TGTGCCAGCAGCTCGGGACTAGCGGACAATGAGCAGTTCTTC
-,TRBV25-1,TRBJ1-2,TRBD1,CASSPLDRGIGYTF,TGTGCCAGCAGCCCCCTCGACAGGGGAATTGGCTACACCTTC
-,TRBV5-6,TRBJ2-1,-,CASSLDPGSYNEQFF,TGTGCCAGCAGCTTGGATCCCGGCTCCTACAATGAGCAGTTCTTC
-,TRBV2,TRBJ1-5,-,CASSESRSNQPQHF,TGTGCCAGCAGTGAAAGCAGGTCCAATCAGCCCCAGCATTTT
-,TRBV5-4,TRBJ2-2,-,CASSLGLGTGELFF,TGTGCCAGCAGCCTCGGACTGGGTACCGGGGAGCTGTTTTTT
-,TRBV6-1,TRBJ2-1,-,CASSEVPASHSYNEQFF,TGTGCCAGCAGTGAAGTCCCAGCTAGCCACTCCTACAATGAGCAGTTCTTC
-,TRBV5-6,TRBJ1-5,-,CASSTQGYSNQPQHF,TGTGCCAGCAGCACACAGGGCTATAGCAATCAGCCCCAGCATTTT
-,TRBV6-5,TRBJ2-7,-,CASSFRGRSYEQYF,TGTGCCAGCAGTTTCCGCGGGCGTTCCTACGAGCAGTACTTC
-,TRBV7-3,TRBJ2-3,TRBD1,CASSLTPSSGQGADTQYF,TGTGCCAGCAGCTTAACTCCGAGTTCTGGACAGGGCGCAGATACGCAGTATTTT
-,TRBV24-1,TRBJ1-5,-,CATGSQENQPQHF,TGTGCCACCGGGAGCCAGGAGAATCAGCCCCAGCATTTT
-,TRBV7-9,TRBJ2-1,TRBD2,CASSVGLAGRQGEEQFF,TGTGCCAGCAGCGTGGGACTAGCGGGACGACAAGGCGAAGAGCAGTTCTTC
-,TRBV7-2,TRBJ1-4,-,CASSFSGGVGEKLFF,TGTGCCAGCAGCTTTTCGGGGGGGGTTGGTGAAAAACTGTTTTTT
-,TRBV12-3/TRBV12-4,TRBJ1-2,-,CASTLGLRYGYTF,TGTGCCAGCACCCTTGGACTTCGCTATGGCTACACCTTC
-,TRBV5-1,TRBJ2-2,TRBD2,CASSLSPKGLAGGGRELFF,TGCGCCAGCAGCTTAAGCCCCAAGGGACTAGCGGGAGGAGGCCGGGAGCTGTTTTTT
-,TRBV25-1,TRBJ1-3,-,CASSANRDPGNTIYF,TGTGCCAGCAGTGCCAACAGGGATCCTGGAAACACCATATATTTT
once,TRBV25-1,TRBJ2-2,TRBD1,CASSDPRTGFTGELFF,TGTGCCAGCAGTGATCCTAGGACAGGGTTCACCGGGGAGCTGTTTTTT
once,TRBV6-5,TRBJ1-2,-,CASSSPLSNYGYTF,TGTGCCAGCAGTTCCCCCCTCAGTAACTATGGCTACACCTTC
once,TRBV5-4,TRBJ2-7,TRBD1,CASSIRDRTYEQYF,TGTGCCAGCAGCATCCGGGACAGGACCTACGAGCAGTACTTC
-,TRBV18,TRBJ1-2,TRBD1,CASSPQGQAIYGYTF,TGTGCCAGCTCACCACAGGGACAGGCGATCTATGGCTACACCTTC
-,TRBV27,TRBJ2-1,TRBD2,CASSLFRLADNNEQFF,TGTGCCAGCAGTTTATTCCGCCTAGCGGATAACAATGAGCAGTTCTTC
many,TRBV2,TRBJ1-5,-,CASSESGTNQPQHF,TGTGCCAGCAGTGAGTCAGGGACAAATCAGCCCCAGCATTTT
-,TRBV10-3,TRBJ1-2,-,CAISETKPYGYTF,TGTGCCATCAGTGAAACGAAGCCGTATGGCTACACCTTC
-,TRBV9,TRBJ1-2,TRBD1,CASSGRDRGYYGYTF,TGTGCCAGCAGCGGAAGGGACAGGGGCTACTATGGCTACACCTTC
-,TRBV11-2,TRBJ2-7,-,CASEPADYVSYEQYF,TGTGCCAGCGAACCTGCGGACTACGTCTCCTACGAGCAGTACTTC
-,TRBV6-5,TRBJ2-7,TRBD2,CASQQGLASYEQYF,TGTGCCAGCCAACAGGGACTAGCCTCCTACGAGCAGTACTTC
-,TRBV5-1,TRBJ1-4,-,CASSFSNEKLFF,TGCGCCAGCAGTTTCTCTAATGAAAAACTGTTTTTT
-,TRBV29-1,TRBJ2-5,TRBD2,CSVESGLAGVQETQYF,TGCAGCGTTGAGAGTGGACTAGCGGGGGTACAAGAGACCCAGTACTTC
-,TRBV7-2,TRBJ1-1,-,CASSLSSGAPNTEAFF,TGTGCCAGCAGCTTATCGTCAGGTGCCCCGAACACTGAAGCTTTCTTT
-,TRBV18,TRBJ2-3,-,CASSPTTRGIDTQYF,TGTGCCAGCTCACCAACGACTAGGGGTATAGATACGCAGTATTTT
-,TRBV6-5,TRBJ1-2,TRBD1,CASSKNRGPSYTF,TGTGCCAGCAGTAAAAACAGGGGGCCCAGCTACACCTTC
-,TRBV5-6,TRBJ2-7,-,CASIQGPNSYEQYF,TGTGCCAGCATCCAGGGTCCTAATTCCTACGAGCAGTACTTC
-,TRBV7-9,TRBJ1-1,TRBD1,CASSLGMTGSAEAFF,TGTGCCAGCAGCTTAGGGATGACAGGGAGCGCTGAAGCTTTCTTT
-,TRBV28,TRBJ2-1,-,CASQGRAAQSYNEQFF,TGTGCCAGCCAAGGTCGAGCAGCGCAATCCTACAATGAGCAGTTCTTC
-,TRBV5-1,TRBJ2-6,-,CASSLVGQDTGANVLTF,TGCGCCAGCAGCTTGGTCGGGCAGGACACTGGGGCCAACGTCCTGACTTTC
-,TRBV27,TRBJ2-7,TRBD2,CASTISGTGPYEQYF,TGTGCCAGCACCATTAGCGGGACGGGACCCTACGAGCAGTACTTC
-,TRBV7-8,TRBJ1-1,TRBD1,CASSLATGAHIF,TGTGCCAGCAGCTTAGCGACAGGGGCGCACATCTTT
-,TRBV6-2/TRBV6-3,TRBJ1-1,-,CASSYSLSLNTEAFF,TGTGCCAGCAGTTACTCTTTATCACTTAACACTGAAGCTTTCTTT
-,TRBV3-1/TRBV3-2,TRBJ2-3,TRBD2,CASSQGTSGTTVHTQYF,TGTGCCAGCAGCCAAGGGACTAGCGGGACCACAGTTCATACGCAGTATTTT
once,TRBV4-1,TRBJ1-1,-,CASSQVGPGGNTEAFF,TGCGCCAGCAGCCAAGTCGGCCCCGGCGGGAACACTGAAGCTTTCTTT
-,TRBV18,TRBJ2-1,-,CASSLLATSSYNEQFF,TGTGCCAGCTCACTGCTAGCTACCAGCTCCTACAATGAGCAGTTCTTC
-,TRBV2,TRBJ2-7,TRBD1,CASSEEGQGLYEQYF,TGTGCCAGCAGTGAAGAGGGACAGGGGTTGTACGAGCAGTACTTC
-,TRBV5-1,TRBJ2-5,-,CASSPSGPGETQYF,TGCGCCAGCAGCCCGAGCGGGCCGGGGGAGACCCAGTACTTC
-,TRBV18,TRBJ2-2,-,CASSPDRTNTGELFF,TGTGCCAGCTCCCCAGACAGGACGAACACCGGGGAGCTGTTTTTT
-,TRBV19,TRBJ2-3,TRBD1,CASSDRGGTDTQYF,TGTGCCAGTAGTGACAGGGGAGGAACAGATACGCAGTATTTT
-,TRBV4-1,TRBJ2-5,-,CASSQGPLETQYF,TGCGCCAGCAGCCAAGGGCCCCTAGAGACCCAGTACTTC
-,TRBV5-1,TRBJ1-1,-,CASSLSRDGTEAFF,TGCGCCAGCAGCTTGAGCCGGGATGGGACTGAAGCTTTCTTT
-,TRBV18,TRBJ2-7,TRBD1,CASSPGQGNHEQYF,TGTGCCAGCTCACCGGGACAGGGGAACCACGAGCAGTACTTC
-,TRBV2,TRBJ1-4,-,CASSEAGAPGEKLFF,TGTGCCAGCAGTGAAGCGGGGGCGCCGGGGGAAAAACTGTTTTTT